This TCR beta chain stems from a study of shared clonotypes between healthy human individuals. General observations from the study: Generally, estimated richness proved larger in naive subsets than it did in memory subsets.

The V gene end was trimmed by 1 base and the J gene end by 6 bases; junction bases not matched to a gene: 8. Germline V gives CDR1 SGDLS, CDR2 YYNGEE. The CDR3 has 17 residues. Of note for this clone: The antigen remains unidentified. Other DNA sequences from this sample encode an identical CDR3 as well.

The data were produced by immunoSEQ multiplex PCR, yet TCRdb's version contains in-frame clones alone and is incomplete. The data contain around 2.1 million clones, 85% to 95% of them singletons. Naive CD8 populations comprised CD45RO-negative cells positively selected for CCR7, excluding terminally differentiated effector memory CD45RA+ cells. The sequenced material came from naive CD8+ T cells from PBMCs. This clonotype was obtained from a man aged 18 to 30 in good health. Some clones in this sample may be carry-over from other donors' samples. V is TRBV9 and J is TRBJ2-1; 12 bases match TRBD2. The DNA of the CDR3 is TGTGCCAGCAGCGTACCCCTAGCGGGAGGGCCAGTCAATGAGCAGTTCTTC. Protein sequence: CASSVPLAGGPVNEQFF.